These 31 T cell receptor beta chains were sequenced from one sample in a study of a mutant IDH1 vaccine in newly diagnosed glioma. Time point specified: baseline, week 1 (first vaccination visit). Documented treatment: pre-vaccination baseline after standard-of-care therapy. Using immunoSEQ multiplex PCR, the repertoire was profiled, and TCRdb retains in-frame clones only, with some absent. The data contain about 67,000 clones, around 80% of them singletons. The sequenced sample was peripheral blood mononuclear cells (PBMCs), obtained from a glioma patient treated with radiotherapy, temozolomide or both. The receptors were gathered from a woman aged 18-35 years with glioma. Some clones in this sample may be carry-over from other donors' samples.

V gene TRBV6-6 combines with J gene TRBJ2-2; no clear D gene. Germline V gene data show CDR1 as MNHNY and CDR2 as SVGAGI (reference sequence). CDR3 length: 12 residues. V shed 2 bases and J shed 5 bases, with 3 bases lying between them. The CDR3 reads CASSYQTGELFF. The CDR3 bases are TGTGCCAGCAGTTACCAGACCGGGGAGCTGTTTTTT.

This clone was counted a few times. The V call is TRBV19, the J call TRBJ2-7; D is unclear. The V end was cut by 4 bases, the J end by 6 bases, with 19 bases between. The CDR3 spans 15 residues. CDR1 and CDR2 (germline): LNHDA, SQIVND (reference sequence). The CDR3 nucleotides are TGTGCCAGTAGTAATGGACCTCTCCCGTCAATCGAGCAGTACTTC. Protein product: CASSNGPLPSIEQYF.

The rearrangement uses TRBV30 and TRBJ2-7, with 7 nucleotides matching TRBD2. Trimming removed 8 bases from V and 5 bases from J; junction bases left unmatched: 18. This CDR3 is 15 amino acids long. CDR1 and CDR2 (germline): GTSNPN, SVGIG (reference sequence). The CDR3 here is CAATFTGGIGHEQYF. The CDR3 bases are TGTGCCGCTACCTTTACGGGAGGTATCGGGCACGAGCAGTACTTC.

The chain recombines TRBV6-5 with TRBJ1-2; no clear D. The germline V gene encodes CDR1 MNHEY and CDR2 SVGAGI. Trimming left V 5 bases short and J 3 bases short, with 13 bases between. This CDR3 spans 14 amino acids. CDR3 in DNA: TGTGCCAGCAGTACTCGGACGGATTACTATGGCTACACCTTC. It encodes CASSTRTDYYGYTF.

The chain recombines TRBV4-2 with TRBJ2-3; tentative D call: TRBD1 (5 bases). CDR3 length equals 16 residues. The germline V gene has CDR1 LGHNA and CDR2 YNFKEQ. Trimming left V 0 bases short and J 7 bases short, with 17 bases between. CDR3 region: CASSQDGAVQSYTQYF. CDR3 bases: TGTGCCAGCAGCCAAGATGGGGCGGTGCAATCGTATACGCAGTATTTT.

The chain uses TRBV6-6 and TRBJ1-1, with 7 bases aligning to TRBD1. Germline CDR1 MNHNY, CDR2 SVGAGI (reference sequence). The V and J ends lost 0 bases and 5 bases, in that order; junction bases with no gene match: 6. The CDR3 sequence is 15 residues long. The CDR3 bases are TGTGCCAGCAGTTACTCCCCAGGGGGGACGACTGAAGCTTTCTTT. Its translation: CASSYSPGGTTEAFF.

V is TRBV29-1 and J is TRBJ1-1; D call uncertain. Trimming pared 7 bases from V and 0 bases from J, leaving 9 bases between. Germline V CDR1 and CDR2: SQVTM, ANQGSEA. The CDR3 loop spans 12 amino acids. The CDR3 DNA follows: TGCAGCGGTGGATCCCTGAACACTGAAGCTTTCTTT. Its translation: CSGGSLNTEAFF.

The chain couples TRBV6-1 to TRBJ2-2; unclear D gene. This CDR3 has 14 residues. Trimming pared 5 bases from V and 1 base from J, leaving 8 bases between. Germline-derived CDR1 and CDR2 are MNHNS and SASEGT. CDR3 in amino acids: CASSSQVNTGELFF. CDR3 bases: TGTGCCAGCAGTTCCCAGGTGAACACCGGGGAGCTGTTTTTT.

CDR3 sequence: CASSLSRDKPQHF. As DNA, the CDR3 is TGTGCCAGCAGTTTATCACGGGATAAGCCCCAGCATTTT. The V and J genes are TRBV27 and TRBJ1-5, with unresolved D. Trimming shortened V by 0 bases and J by 8 bases, and 8 bases separated the two germline ends. The CDR3 spans 13 residues. CDR1 and CDR2 (germline): MNHEY, SMNVEV (reference sequence).

This clone was counted a few times. This chain uses TRBV13 with TRBJ1-4; 7 bases map to TRBD1. J lost 7 bases, V lost 4 bases, and 12 bases had no gene match. The germline V gene has CDR1 PRHDT and CDR2 FYEKMQ (reference sequence). The CDR3 is 16 amino acids. The CDR3 loop is CASSSSSGGRVEKLFF. The DNA for the CDR3 is TGTGCCAGCAGCTCGTCCTCAGGGGGTCGGGTTGAAAAACTGTTTTTT.

The rearrangement links TRBV5-1 to TRBJ2-7, with D perhaps being TRBD1 or TRBD2 (5 bases each). Between the trimmed V and J ends, which lost 2 bases and 6 bases, there was a span of 15 bases. This CDR3 has 14 amino acids. Looked up from germline, CDR1 is SGHRS and CDR2 is YFSETQ. In nucleotides, the CDR3 is TGCGCCAGCAGCTTTTCGGGACGAATAAGCGAGCAGTACTTC. This gives the protein CASSFSGRISEQYF.

The chain couples TRBV2 to TRBJ2-2, with 9 bases identical to TRBD2. V trimming: 8 bases; J trimming: 5 bases; junction bases outside the gene matches: 9. The CDR3 has 15 amino acids. The V gene's germline CDR1 is SNHLY and CDR2 FYNNEI. CDR3 residues: CASVAGGPRTGELFF. The CDR3 bases are TGTGCCAGCGTCGCGGGAGGGCCAAGGACCGGGGAGCTGTTTTTT.

This clone was found once. This chain uses TRBV18 with TRBJ1-1; 8 bases map to TRBD1. J was trimmed by 0 bases and V by 5 bases; bases with no gene match: 5. This CDR3 has 15 residues. Germline loops: CDR1 KGHSH, CDR2 LQKENI. The CDR3 sequence is CASSATTGVNTEAFF. In nucleotides, the CDR3 is TGTGCCAGCTCAGCCACGACAGGGGTGAACACTGAAGCTTTCTTT. Supplemented by reference TRBV18 and TRBJ1-1, the full variable domain reads NAGVMQNPRHLVRRRGQEARLRCSPMKGHSHVYWYRQLPEEGLKFMVYLQKENIIDESGMPKERFSAEFPKEGPSILRIQQVVRGDSAAYFCASSATTGVNTEAFFGQGTRLTVV.

V is TRBV19 and J is TRBJ1-2; D remains ambiguous. The germline V gene encodes CDR1 LNHDA and CDR2 SQIVND (reference sequence). Trimming stripped 4 bases from V and 5 bases from J, with 8 bases between. CDR3 size: 12 residues. The CDR3 region has the DNA TGTGCCAGTAGTACCGTGGGGTATGGCTACACCTTC. Translated, it gives CASSTVGYGYTF.

This chain uses TRBV4-2 with TRBJ2-3; 10 nucleotides agree with TRBD2. V lost 5 bases to trimming and J lost 1 base; unmatched junction nucleotides: 0. CDR1 and CDR2 from the germline V gene are LGHNA and YNFKEQ. The CDR3 extends over 14 amino acids. Here the CDR3 DNA reads TGTGCCAGCAGCGGGACTAGCGGCACAGATACGCAGTATTTT. This gives the protein CASSGTSGTDTQYF.

This chain uses TRBV15 with TRBJ1-5; D might be TRBD1 (5 bases). V was pared by 4 bases and J by 1 base, with 23 bases between. Germline lookup yields CDR1 LNHNV and CDR2 YYDKDF (reference sequence). The CDR3 length is 19 residues. The CDR3 bases are TGTGCCACCAGCACACTAGAGGCCGTTGGGACCAGAAGCAATCAGCCCCAGCATTTT. This sequence encodes CATSTLEAVGTRSNQPQHF.

The V call is TRBV9, the J call TRBJ1-1; TRBD1 is a possible D gene (5 bases). The germline V gene has CDR1 SGDLS and CDR2 YYNGEE. Trimming cost V 0 bases and J 5 bases, with 8 bases left between them. The CDR3 totals 13 residues. This CDR3 reads CASSVGRGTEAFF. The CDR3 nucleotides are TGTGCCAGCAGCGTAGGGAGGGGAACTGAAGCTTTCTTT.

The genes are TRBV7-9 and TRBJ1-5; no definite D call. CDR1 is SEHNR, CDR2 FQNEAQ, per germline (reference sequence). The length of the CDR3 is 12 residues. V lost 3 bases, J lost 5 bases, and 5 bases lay in between. The CDR3 region is CASSFGDQPQHF. The CDR3 nucleotides are TGTGCCAGCAGCTTCGGGGATCAGCCCCAGCATTTT.

A note on this clone: No DNA is shown, since the ends of the CDR3 on it are uncertain; the CDR3 is the one TCRdb lists. The rearrangement uses TRBV2 and TRBJ2-7. The germline V gene encodes CDR1 SNHLY and CDR2 FYNNEI. Ends included, the CDR3 has 14 residues. CDR3 sequence reads: CASTSGPRPYEQYF.

The chain recombines TRBV23-1 with TRBJ1-5, with 7 bases lining up with TRBD1. TRBV23-1 has ORF status, its function being uncertain. With V trimmed by 3 bases and J by 0 bases, 5 bases remained unmatched. The CDR3 consists of 16 residues. CDR3 nucleotide sequence: TGCGCCAGCAGTCATCCGGGACAGTATAGCAATCAGCCCCAGCATTTT. It yields the protein CASSHPGQYSNQPQHF.

The V call is TRBV9, the J call TRBJ2-3; 11 bases are shared with TRBD2. Germline CDR1 is SGDLS and CDR2 is YYNGEE. CDR3 size: 16 residues. Trimming took 0 bases from V and 1 from J; bases not matched to a gene: 1. DNA of the CDR3: TGTGCCAGCAGCGTAGAACTAGCGGGAGGCACAGATACGCAGTATTTT. The encoded protein is CASSVELAGGTDTQYF.

V usage is TRBV29-1 and J usage is TRBJ1-2, with D hard to call. Trimming cost V 7 bases and J 8 bases, with 8 bases left between them. The CDR3 is made up of 9 amino acids. Germline CDR1 is SQVTM and CDR2 is ANQGSEA. CDR3 in DNA: TGCAGCGACATCGACGGCTACACCTTC. Translating gives CSDIDGYTF.

The genes are TRBV29-1 and TRBJ2-7, with D unclear. CDR1 and CDR2 from the germline V gene are SQVTM and ANQGSEA. Trimming stripped 2 bases from V and 2 bases from J, with 13 bases between. The CDR3 sequence is 14 residues long. The CDR3 bases are TGCAGCGTTGAATCGTCAGGTGAGACCTACGAGCAGTACTTC. This sequence encodes CSVESSGETYEQYF.

The chain joins TRBV10-1 to TRBJ2-7, with D unresolved. The CDR3 runs to 14 residues. Germline CDR1 and CDR2: WNHNN and SYGVQD (reference sequence). Deletions cut 2 bases from V and 5 bases from J, with 13 bases between. The CDR3 region is CASSEANRQDEQYF. As DNA, the CDR3 is TGCGCCAGCAGTGAGGCGAACCGCCAGGACGAGCAGTACTTC.

The chain carries TRBV7-8 and TRBJ2-7, with unresolved D. Germline CDR1 reads SGHVS; CDR2 reads FQNEAQ. CDR3 size: 11 residues. V shed 5 bases and J shed 5 bases, with 7 bases lying between them. CDR3 amino acids: CASSVVDEQYF. For the CDR3, the DNA is TGTGCCAGCAGCGTCGTTGACGAGCAGTACTTC.

This sequence joins TRBV5-1 and TRBJ2-3; D is uncertain. This CDR3 region has 16 residues. The germline V gene has CDR1 SGHRS and CDR2 YFSETQ. V dropped 0 bases and J dropped 4 bases, with 15 bases sitting between them. CDR3 sequence reads: CASSLAANRLADTQYF. Here the CDR3 DNA reads TGCGCCAGCAGCTTGGCCGCCAACCGACTGGCAGATACGCAGTATTTT. Full variable domain (missing parts from reference TRBV5-1 and TRBJ2-3): KAGVTQTPRYLIKTRGQQVTLSCSPISGHRSVSWYQQTPGQGLQFLFEYFSETQRNKGNFPGRFSGRQFSNSRSEMNVSTLELGDSALYLCASSLAANRLADTQYFGPGTRLTVL.

The chain links TRBV6-1 to TRBJ1-2; D perhaps matches TRBD1 (5 bases). V was shortened by 1 base and J by 4 bases, with 25 bases between the two germline ends. CDR1 MNHNS and CDR2 SASEGT come from the germline V gene. The CDR3 contains 19 residues. The CDR3 protein is CASSEERRGVMPSSYGYTF. The CDR3 DNA sequence: TGTGCCAGCAGTGAAGAGCGAAGGGGCGTCATGCCTTCGAGCTATGGCTACACCTTC.

The V and J genes are TRBV11-2 and TRBJ2-7, with D unclear. CDR1 SGHAT and CDR2 FQNNGV come from the germline V gene. Between the trimmed V and J ends, which lost 2 bases and 5 bases, there was a span of 7 bases. The CDR3 has 12 residues. The CDR3 DNA follows: TGTGCCAGCAGCTTAATGGAGAACGAGCAGTACTTC. Translated: CASSLMENEQYF.

This clone was picked up one time. This chain connects TRBV29-1 to TRBJ1-3; 9 nucleotides agree with TRBD1. This CDR3 comprises 14 residues. The germline V gene has CDR1 SQVTM and CDR2 ANQGSEA. Trimming cost V 5 bases and J 2 bases; bases outside gene matches: 4. This CDR3 reads CSVTGGEAGNTIYF. CDR3 nucleotide sequence: TGCAGCGTTACAGGGGGCGAAGCTGGAAACACCATATATTTT.

This clone was seen just once. This sequence joins TRBV10-2 and TRBJ1-2; no firm D call. Trimming left V 2 bases short and J 5 bases short, with 6 bases between. The CDR3 length is 12 residues. Germline V gene data show CDR1 as WSHSY and CDR2 as SAAADI. CDR3 amino acids: CASSEIRYGYTF. The CDR3 DNA is TGCGCCAGCAGTGAGATCCGTTATGGCTACACCTTC.

The chain has TRBV25-1 and TRBJ2-1; D gene uncertain. Looked up from germline, CDR1 is MGHDK and CDR2 is SYGVNS. The CDR3 is 13 residues long. With 6 bases removed from V and 7 bases from J, the gap between germline ends came to 13 bases. The DNA of the CDR3 is TGTGCCAGCAGGGGGTCTGAGGCGAATGAGCAGTTCTTC. Protein sequence: CASRGSEANEQFF.